This T cell receptor beta chain derives from a study of identical twins. TCRdb reanalysed the 5' RACE reads using MiXCR and keeps one entry per CDR3 protein. Altogether 350,000 to 400,000 distinct CDR3 sequences are present, approximately 8.7% being singletons, with the ten largest covering more than 8%. CDR1 is SEHNR, CDR2 FQNEAQ, per germline (reference sequence). The CDR3 is 16 amino acids. The germline V and J ends were trimmed by 1 base and 8 bases, with 18 bases remaining between them. Study-wide findings and caveats: Weaker excess sharing between twins was seen in beta out-of-frame sequences.

This clonotype was recorded a few times. The antigen remains undetermined. The chain links TRBV7-9 to TRBJ2-1; no definite D call. Sequenced sample: naive T cells sorted from blood. This receptor was taken from a woman aged 45-65 years in good health. In DNA, the CDR3 is TGTGCCAGCAGCTTAGGCGGTAGCTCCCGGACCGATGAGCAGTTCTTC. This encodes CASSLGGSSRTDEQFF.